Included here is one T cell receptor (beta chain) sequence, with context. Clones were read by immunoSEQ multiplex PCR, and TCRdb kept only the in-frame ones, dropping some. Seen here are 320,000 or so clones, over 70% observed once, and the top ten hold about 5%. The record originates from a study of blood T cell repertoires in COVID-19. V was pared by 0 bases and J by 3 bases, with 10 bases between. The CDR3 covers 15 residues. Germline values: CDR1 SGHRS, CDR2 YFSETQ. Sequenced sample: PBMCs or T cells enriched from blood (not recorded which). This receptor was obtained from a man between 25 and 39 years old who had recovered from COVID-19. V gene TRBV5-1 combines with J gene TRBJ2-1, with D tentatively TRBD1 (5 bases). CDR3 in DNA: TGCGCCAGCAGCTTGGTTCAGGGCGGCTACAATGAGCAGTTCTTC. Residues: CASSLVQGGYNEQFF.